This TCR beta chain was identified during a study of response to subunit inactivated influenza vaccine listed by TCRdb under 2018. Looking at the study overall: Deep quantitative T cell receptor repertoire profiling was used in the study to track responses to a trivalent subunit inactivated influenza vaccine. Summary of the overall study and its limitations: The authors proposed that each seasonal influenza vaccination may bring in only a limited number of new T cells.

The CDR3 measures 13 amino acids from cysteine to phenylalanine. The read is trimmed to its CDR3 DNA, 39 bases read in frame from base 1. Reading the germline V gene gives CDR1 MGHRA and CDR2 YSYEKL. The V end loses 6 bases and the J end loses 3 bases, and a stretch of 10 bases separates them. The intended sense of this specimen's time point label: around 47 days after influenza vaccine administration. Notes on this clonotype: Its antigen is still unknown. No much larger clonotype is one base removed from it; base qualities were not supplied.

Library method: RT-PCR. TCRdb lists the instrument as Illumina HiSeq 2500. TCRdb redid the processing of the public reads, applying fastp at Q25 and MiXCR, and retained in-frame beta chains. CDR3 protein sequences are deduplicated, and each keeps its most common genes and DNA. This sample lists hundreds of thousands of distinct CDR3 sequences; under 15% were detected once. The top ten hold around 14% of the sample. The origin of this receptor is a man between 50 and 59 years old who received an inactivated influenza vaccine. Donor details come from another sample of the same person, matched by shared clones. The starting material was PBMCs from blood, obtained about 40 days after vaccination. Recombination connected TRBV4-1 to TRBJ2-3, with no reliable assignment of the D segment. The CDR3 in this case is CASSGPLTDTQYF. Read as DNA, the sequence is TGCGCCAGCAGTGGACCACTAACAGATACGCAGTATTTT.